The T cell receptor beta chain described here comes from a study of blood T cells in healthy people across ages. The CDR3 covers 12 residues. Looked up from germline, CDR1 is SGHRS and CDR2 is YFSETQ. V was shortened by 0 bases and J by 10 bases, with 8 bases between the two germline ends. Next came a second PCR, run for about 6 to 11 cycles, which used a sample-barcoded 5' primer along with a J-beta primer mix. TCRdb reprocessed the 5' RACE reads with MiXCR, giving one entry per CDR3 protein. The sample contains 1,300,000 or so distinct CDR3 sequences, approximately 59% of which appear only once. In the case of this clonotype: The antigen is unknown.

Study conclusions and caveats: Reliance upon unsorted PBMCs precluded definitive naive versus antigen-experienced comparison.

This clonotype was sampled from a man between 18 and 29 years old in good health. Sequencing was performed on blood. J is TRBJ2-1 and V is TRBV5-1; the D is unclear. The CDR3 DNA sequence: TGCGCCAGCAGCTTGGGGGCGGCAGAGCAGTTCTTC. Protein: CASSLGAAEQFF. Looking up the rest from reference TRBV5-1 and TRBJ2-1 gives the full variable domain: KAGVTQTPRYLIKTRGQQVTLSCSPISGHRSVSWYQQTPGQGLQFLFEYFSETQRNKGNFPGRFSGRQFSNSRSEMNVSTLELGDSALYLCASSLGAAEQFFGPGTRLTVL.